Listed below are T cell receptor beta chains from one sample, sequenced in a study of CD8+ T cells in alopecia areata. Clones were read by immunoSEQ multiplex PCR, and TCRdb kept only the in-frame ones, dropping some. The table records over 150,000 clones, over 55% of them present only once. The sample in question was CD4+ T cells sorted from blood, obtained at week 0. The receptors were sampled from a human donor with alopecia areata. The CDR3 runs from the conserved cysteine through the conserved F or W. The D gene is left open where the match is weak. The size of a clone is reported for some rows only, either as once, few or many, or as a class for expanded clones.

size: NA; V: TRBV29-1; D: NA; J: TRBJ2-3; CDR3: CSVGTDTDTQYF; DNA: TGCAGCGTTGGGACAGACACAGATACGCAGTATTTT
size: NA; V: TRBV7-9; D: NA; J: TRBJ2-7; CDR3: CASSLGQGNEQYF; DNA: TGTGCCAGCAGCTTAGGCCAGGGTAACGAGCAGTACTTC
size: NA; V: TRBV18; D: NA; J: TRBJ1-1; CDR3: CASSQGGTEAFF; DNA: TGTGCCAGCTCACAGGGGGGCACTGAAGCTTTCTTT
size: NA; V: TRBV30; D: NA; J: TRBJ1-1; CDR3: CAWNGLANTEAFF; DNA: TGTGCCTGGAATGGTCTCGCGAACACTGAAGCTTTCTTT
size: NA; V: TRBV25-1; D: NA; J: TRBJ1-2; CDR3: CASSEWTYGYTF; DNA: TGTGCCAGCAGTGAATGGACCTATGGCTACACCTTC
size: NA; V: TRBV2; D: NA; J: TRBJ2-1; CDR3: CASSDWGATYNEQFF; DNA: TGTGCCAGCAGTGACTGGGGGGCAACCTACAATGAGCAGTTCTTC
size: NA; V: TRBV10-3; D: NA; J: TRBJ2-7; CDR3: CAINDSYEQYF; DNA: TGTGCCATCAATGACTCCTACGAGCAGTACTTC
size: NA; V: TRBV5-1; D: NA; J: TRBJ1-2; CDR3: CASSSRTDGYTF; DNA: TGCGCCAGCAGCTCCCGGACGGATGGCTACACCTTC
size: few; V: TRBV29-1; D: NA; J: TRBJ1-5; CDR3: CSVGSNQPQHF; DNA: TGCAGCGTTGGGAGCAATCAGCCCCAGCATTTT
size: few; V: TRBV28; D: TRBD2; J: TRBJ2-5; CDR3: CASSLLAGTNQETQYF; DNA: TGTGCCAGCAGTTTGCTAGCGGGGACAAATCAAGAGACCCAGTACTTC
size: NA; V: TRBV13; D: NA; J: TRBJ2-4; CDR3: CASSFSKNIQYF; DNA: TGTGCCAGCAGCTTTTCCAAAAACATTCAGTACTTC
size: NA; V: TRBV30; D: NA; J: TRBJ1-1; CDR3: CAWRVGTEAFF; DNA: TGTGCCTGGAGGGTCGGGACTGAAGCTTTCTTT
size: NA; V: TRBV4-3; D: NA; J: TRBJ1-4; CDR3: CASSQEVGVKLFF; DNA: TGCGCCAGCAGCCAAGAAGTAGGAGTAAAACTGTTTTTT
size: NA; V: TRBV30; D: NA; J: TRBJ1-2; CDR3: CAWMGQGIGGYTF; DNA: TGTGCCTGGATGGGGCAGGGCATAGGAGGCTACACCTTC
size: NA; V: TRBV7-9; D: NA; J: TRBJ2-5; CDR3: CASSLFQGGETQYF; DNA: TGTGCCAGCAGCTTATTTCAGGGGGGAGAGACCCAGTACTTC
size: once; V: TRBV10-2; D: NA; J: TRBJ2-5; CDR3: CASSPKTSAGTQYF; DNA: TGCGCCAGCAGCCCCAAGACATCGGCAGGGACCCAGTACTTC
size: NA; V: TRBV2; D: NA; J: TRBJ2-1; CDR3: CASEWSGEQFF; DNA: TGTGCCAGCGAATGGAGCGGCGAGCAGTTCTTC
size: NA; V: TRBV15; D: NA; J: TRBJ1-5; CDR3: CATSREGGFGNQPQHF; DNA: TGTGCCACCAGCAGAGAGGGCGGATTTGGCAATCAGCCCCAGCATTTT
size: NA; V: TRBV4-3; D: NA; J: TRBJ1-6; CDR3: CASSQVVYLPLHF; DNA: TGCGCCAGCAGCCAAGTCGTCTATCTTCCCCTCCACTTT
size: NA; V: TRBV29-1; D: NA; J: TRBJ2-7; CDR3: CSAQDSLPRYEQYF; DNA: TGCAGCGCCCAAGACAGCCTACCTCGCTACGAGCAGTACTTC
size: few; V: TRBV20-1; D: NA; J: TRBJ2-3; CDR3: CSARNTDTQYF; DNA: TGCAGTGCTAGGAACACAGATACGCAGTATTTT
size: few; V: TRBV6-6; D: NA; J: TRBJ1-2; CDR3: CASRTYGYTF; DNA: TGTGCCAGCAGGACGTATGGCTACACCTTC
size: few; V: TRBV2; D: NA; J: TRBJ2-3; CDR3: CASKRSDTQYF; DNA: TGTGCCAGCAAAAGGTCAGATACGCAGTATTTT
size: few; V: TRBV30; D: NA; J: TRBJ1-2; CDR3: CAWIAGIYGYTF; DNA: TGTGCCTGGATCGCAGGCATTTATGGCTACACCTTC
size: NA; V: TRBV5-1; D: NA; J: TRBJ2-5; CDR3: CASSRRTEQETQYF; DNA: TGCGCCAGCAGCCGGCGGACAGAACAAGAGACCCAGTACTTC
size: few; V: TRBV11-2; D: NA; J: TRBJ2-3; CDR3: CASSSFRGEADTQYF; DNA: TGTGCCAGCAGCTCATTCAGGGGAGAGGCAGATACGCAGTATTTT
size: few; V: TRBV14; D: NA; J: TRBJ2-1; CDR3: CASSQEVKSEQFF; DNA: TGTGCCAGCAGCCAAGAGGTGAAGAGTGAGCAGTTCTTC
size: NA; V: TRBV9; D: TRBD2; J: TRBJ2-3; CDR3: CASSLAGGRTDTQYF; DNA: TGTGCCAGCTCACTAGCGGGGGGACGCACAGATACGCAGTATTTT
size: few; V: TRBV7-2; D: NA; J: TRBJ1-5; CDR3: CASSLIAHQPQHF; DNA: TGTGCCAGCAGCTTAATCGCCCATCAGCCCCAGCATTTT
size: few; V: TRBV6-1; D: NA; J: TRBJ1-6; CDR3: CASSEAMMGHLHF; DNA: TGTGCCAGCAGTGAAGCAATGATGGGGCACCTCCACTTT
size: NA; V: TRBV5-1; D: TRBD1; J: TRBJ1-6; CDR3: CASSAVGQGDNSPLHF; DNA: TGCGCCAGCAGCGCCGTTGGACAGGGAGATAATTCACCCCTCCACTTT
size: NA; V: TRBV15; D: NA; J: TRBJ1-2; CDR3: CATSRDLEGTYGYTF; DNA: TGTGCCACCAGCAGAGATTTAGAGGGGACCTATGGCTACACCTTC
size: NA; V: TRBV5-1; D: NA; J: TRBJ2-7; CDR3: CASSAVPPGTYEQYF; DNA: TGCGCCAGCAGTGCAGTTCCCCCAGGGACCTACGAGCAGTACTTC
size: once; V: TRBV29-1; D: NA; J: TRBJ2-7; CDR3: CSVEGGRAYEQYF; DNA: TGCAGCGTTGAAGGGGGCAGGGCATACGAGCAGTACTTC
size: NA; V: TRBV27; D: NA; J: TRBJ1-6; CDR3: CASSTLGGDSPLHF; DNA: TGTGCCAGCAGTACCCTGGGGGGGGATTCACCCCTCCACTTT
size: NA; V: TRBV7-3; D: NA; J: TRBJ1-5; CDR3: CASSPGHDQPQHF; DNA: TGTGCCAGCAGCCCGGGACACGATCAGCCCCAGCATTTT
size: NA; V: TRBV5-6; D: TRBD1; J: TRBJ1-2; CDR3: CASSLGTGDGYTF; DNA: TGTGCCAGCAGCTTGGGGACAGGTGATGGCTACACCTTC
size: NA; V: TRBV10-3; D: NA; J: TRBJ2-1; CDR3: CAISELGIEQFF; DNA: TGTGCCATCAGTGAGTTGGGGATTGAGCAGTTCTTC
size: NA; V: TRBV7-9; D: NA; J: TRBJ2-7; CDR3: CASSLAGPFYEQYF; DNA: TGTGCCAGCAGCTTAGCGGGGCCGTTCTACGAGCAGTACTTC
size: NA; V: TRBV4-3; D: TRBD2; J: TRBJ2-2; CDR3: CASSQVSGGATGELFF; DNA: TGCGCCAGCAGCCAAGTTAGCGGGGGGGCCACCGGGGAGCTGTTTTTT
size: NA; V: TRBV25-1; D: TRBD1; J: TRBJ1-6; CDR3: CASSDSVSGTVNSPLHF; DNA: TGTGCCAGCAGTGATTCCGTTTCGGGGACAGTTAATTCACCCCTCCACTTT
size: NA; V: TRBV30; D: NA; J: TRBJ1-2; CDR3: CAWSVSRGYGYTF; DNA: TGTGCCTGGAGTGTATCAAGAGGATATGGCTACACCTTC
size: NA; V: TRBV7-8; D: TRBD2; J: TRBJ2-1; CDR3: CASSLEAGGAYNEQFF; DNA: TGTGCCAGCAGCTTAGAGGCGGGGGGGGCCTACAATGAGCAGTTCTTC
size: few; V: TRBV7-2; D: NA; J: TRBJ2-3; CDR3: CASSSDPTSTDTQYF; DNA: TGTGCCAGCAGCTCGGACCCTACTAGCACAGATACGCAGTATTTT
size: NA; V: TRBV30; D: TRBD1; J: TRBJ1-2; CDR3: CAWRVDRRYGYTF; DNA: TGTGCCTGGAGGGTGGACAGGCGCTATGGCTACACCTTC
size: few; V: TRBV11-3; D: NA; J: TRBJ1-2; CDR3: CASSLERTDGDYGYTF; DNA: TGTGCCAGCAGCTTAGAAAGGACAGACGGCGACTATGGCTACACCTTC
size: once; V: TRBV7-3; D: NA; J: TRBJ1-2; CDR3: CASSLGDGRDYGYTF; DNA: TGTGCCAGCAGCTTAGGAGATGGCAGGGACTATGGCTACACCTTC
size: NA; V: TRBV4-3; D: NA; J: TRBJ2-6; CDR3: CASSPLSSGANVLTF; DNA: TGCGCCAGCAGCCCCCTTTCCTCTGGGGCCAACGTCCTGACTTTC
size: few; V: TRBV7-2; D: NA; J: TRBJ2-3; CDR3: CASSLIGLFTDTQYF; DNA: TGTGCCAGCAGCTTAATCGGCTTATTCACAGATACGCAGTATTTT
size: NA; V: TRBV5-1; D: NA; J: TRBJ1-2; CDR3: CASSLADGLGYTF; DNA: TGCGCCAGCAGCTTGGCTGACGGACTAGGCTACACCTTC
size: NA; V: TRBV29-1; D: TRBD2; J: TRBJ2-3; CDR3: CSVSREGFGTDTQYF; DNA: TGCAGCGTCAGCAGGGAGGGGTTCGGCACAGATACGCAGTATTTT
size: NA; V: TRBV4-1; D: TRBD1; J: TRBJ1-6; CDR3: CASSLRDRGNSPLHF; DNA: TGCGCCAGCAGCTTAAGGGACAGGGGCAATTCACCCCTCCACTTT
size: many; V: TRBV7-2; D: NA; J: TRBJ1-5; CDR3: CASSPGMGQPQHF; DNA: TGTGCCAGCAGCCCAGGGATGGGACAGCCCCAGCATTTT
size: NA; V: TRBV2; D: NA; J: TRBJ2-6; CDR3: CASKDREAGANVLTF; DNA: TGTGCCAGCAAAGACAGGGAGGCTGGGGCCAACGTCCTGACTTTC
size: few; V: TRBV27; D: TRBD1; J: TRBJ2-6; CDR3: CASSSRTGDFPASGANVLTF; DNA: TGTGCCAGCAGTAGCAGGACAGGGGACTTTCCCGCCTCTGGGGCCAACGTCCTGACTTTC